These 7 T cell receptor beta chains were sequenced from one sample in a study of vaccination effects on CD4 cells after COVID-19. Assay: immunoSEQ multiplex PCR; the TCRdb copy retains only in-frame clones and omits some. This sample carries around 55,000 clones, more than 60% of them seen once, and the ten largest clones take 15% to 20%. Under the ViraFEST assay, PBMC were stimulated with viral peptide pools so that antigen-specific CD4+ T cells expanded. Sequencing was performed afterwards. Subsequent to less than 13 days of culture, CD4+ T cells were isolated. In the vaccine recipients, nucleocapsid antibodies were negative and there was no prior SARS-CoV-2 infection. For these receptors, no antigen is known. The material was CD4+ T cells from PBMCs cultured with SARS-CoV-2 spike peptides, obtained before COVID-19 vaccination. The source of these receptors is a human donor who received a COVID-19 vaccine.

The J gene is TRBJ1-1, the V gene TRBV3-1 (or the pseudogene TRBV3-2); TRBD1 is a possible D gene (5 bases). The germline CDR1 and CDR2 sequences are LGHDT and YNNKEL (reference sequence). The CDR3 loop spans 19 amino acids. Trimming pared 4 bases from V and 1 base from J, leaving 25 bases between. The CDR3 region is CASSPRASWVSETNTEAFF. The CDR3 DNA reads TGTGCCAGCAGCCCCAGGGCGAGTTGGGTTTCCGAGACGAACACTGAAGCTTTCTTT.

V gene TRBV18 combines with J gene TRBJ1-6; 8 bases are a match to TRBD1. Trimming cost V 1 base and J 7 bases; bases outside gene matches: 9. The CDR3 has 17 residues. CDR1 is KGHSH, CDR2 LQKENI, per germline. CDR3 in amino acids: CASSPRPGGSVNSPLHF. The CDR3 bases are TGTGCCAGCTCACCACGTCCAGGGGGCTCGGTGAATTCACCCCTCCACTTT. The full variable domain, completed using reference TRBV18 and TRBJ1-6, is NAGVMQNPRHLVRRRGQEARLRCSPMKGHSHVYWYRQLPEEGLKFMVYLQKENIIDESGMPKERFSAEFPKEGPSILRIQQVVRGDSAAYFCASSPRPGGSVNSPLHFGNGTRLTVT.

This clone turned up a few times. V gene TRBV24-1 combines with J gene TRBJ1-1; D call uncertain. The CDR3 covers 13 residues. CDR1 and CDR2 (germline): KGHDR, SFDVKD. Trimming took 5 bases from V and 1 from J, leaving 7 bases between them. The CDR3 DNA sequence: TGTGCCACCAGTGCTGGAAAGAACACTGAAGCTTTCTTT. Amino acids: CATSAGKNTEAFF.

The V call is TRBV29-1, the J call TRBJ2-3; D is uncertain. The CDR3 is 13 residues long. With 4 bases removed from V and 0 bases from J, the gap between germline ends came to 8 bases. Germline V CDR1 and CDR2: SQVTM, ANQGSEA. CDR3 residues: CSVGGFSTDTQYF. CDR3 DNA sequence: TGCAGCGTTGGAGGTTTCAGCACAGATACGCAGTATTTT.

V and J are TRBV5-5 and TRBJ1-1; no clear D gene. CDR3 length: 12 residues. CDR1 and CDR2 (germline): SGHKS, YYEKEE (reference sequence). Trimming shortened V by 4 bases and J by 4 bases, and 8 bases separated the two germline ends. CDR3 nucleotides: TGTGCCAGCAGCCAGTGGGGCACTGAAGCTTTCTTT. Translating it yields CASSQWGTEAFF. The complete variable domain, with remaining parts taken from reference TRBV5-5 and TRBJ1-1, reads DAGVTQSPTHLIKTRGQQVTLRCSPISGHKSVSWYQQVLGQGPQFIFQYYEKEERGRGNFPDRFSARQFPNYSSELNVNALLLGDSALYLCASSQWGTEAFFGQGTRLTVV.

The chain uses TRBV15 and TRBJ1-1, with 8 bases fitting TRBD1. Germline-derived CDR1 and CDR2 are LNHNV and YYDKDF (reference sequence). The CDR3 has 16 amino acids. Trimming removed 0 bases from V and 4 bases from J; junction bases left unmatched: 7. CDR3: CATSRDRQGAGTEAFF. In DNA, the CDR3 is TGTGCCACCAGCAGAGACAGGCAGGGGGCGGGCACTGAAGCTTTCTTT.

The chain carries TRBV30 and TRBJ1-1; 8 positions match TRBD1. The germline V gene encodes CDR1 GTSNPN and CDR2 SVGIG (reference sequence). The CDR3 extends over 10 amino acids. V dropped 3 bases and J dropped 12; count of bases not matched to a gene: 3. The CDR3 bases are TGTGCCTGGAGCCAGGGGGCAACTTTCTTT. Protein: CAWSQGATFF.